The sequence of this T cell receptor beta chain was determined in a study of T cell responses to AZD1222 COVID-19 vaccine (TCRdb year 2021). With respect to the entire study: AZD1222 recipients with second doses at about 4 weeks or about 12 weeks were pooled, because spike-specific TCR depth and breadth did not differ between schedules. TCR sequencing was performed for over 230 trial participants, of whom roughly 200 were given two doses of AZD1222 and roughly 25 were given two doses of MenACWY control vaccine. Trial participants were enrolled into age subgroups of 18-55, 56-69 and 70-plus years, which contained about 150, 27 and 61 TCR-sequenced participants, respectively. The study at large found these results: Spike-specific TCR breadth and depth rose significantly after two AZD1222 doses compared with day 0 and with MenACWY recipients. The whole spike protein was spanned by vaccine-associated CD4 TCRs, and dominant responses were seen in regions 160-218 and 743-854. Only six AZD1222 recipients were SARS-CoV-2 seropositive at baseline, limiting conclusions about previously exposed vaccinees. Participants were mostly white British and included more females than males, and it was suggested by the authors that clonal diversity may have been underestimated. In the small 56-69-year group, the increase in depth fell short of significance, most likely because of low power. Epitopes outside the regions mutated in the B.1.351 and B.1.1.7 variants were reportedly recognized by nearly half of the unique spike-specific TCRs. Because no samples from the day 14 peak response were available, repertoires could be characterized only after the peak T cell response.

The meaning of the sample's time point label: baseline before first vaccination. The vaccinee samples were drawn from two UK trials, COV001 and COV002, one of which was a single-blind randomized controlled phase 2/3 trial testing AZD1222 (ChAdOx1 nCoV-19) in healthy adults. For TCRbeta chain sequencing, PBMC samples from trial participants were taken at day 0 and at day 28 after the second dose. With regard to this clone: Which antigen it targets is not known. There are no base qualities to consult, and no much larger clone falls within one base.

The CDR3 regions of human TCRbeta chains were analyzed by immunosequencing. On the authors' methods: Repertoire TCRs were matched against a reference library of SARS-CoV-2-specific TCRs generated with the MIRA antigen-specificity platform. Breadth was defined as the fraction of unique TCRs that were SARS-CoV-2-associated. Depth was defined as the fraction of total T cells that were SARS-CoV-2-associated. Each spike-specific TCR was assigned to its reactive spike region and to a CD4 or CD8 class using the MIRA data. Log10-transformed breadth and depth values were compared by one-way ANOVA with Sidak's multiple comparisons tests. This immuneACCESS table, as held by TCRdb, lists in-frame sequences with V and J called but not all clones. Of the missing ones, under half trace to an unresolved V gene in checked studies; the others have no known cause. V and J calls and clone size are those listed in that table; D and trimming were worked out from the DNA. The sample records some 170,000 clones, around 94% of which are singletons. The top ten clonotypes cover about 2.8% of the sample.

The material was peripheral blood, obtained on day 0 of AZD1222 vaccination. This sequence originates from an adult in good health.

The nucleotides are TGTGCCAGTAGTATAATCCGAACTAGCGGGGCCTACGAGCAGTACTTC. This is translated as CASSIIRTSGAYEQYF. This sequence uses TRBV19 and TRBJ2-7, with 10 central nucleotides matching TRBD2. From its cysteine to its phenylalanine, the CDR3 spans 16 amino acids. CDR3 DNA is the only sequence kept; it has 48 bases, read in frame from the first base. From the germline V gene (reference sequence), CDR1 is LNHDA and CDR2 is SQIVND. The V end gives up 2 bases and the J end 2 bases, leaving 6 bases in the junction not matched to a gene. The reference TRBV19 and TRBJ2-7 proteins fill in what lies around the CDR3, so the full variable domain reads DGGITQSPKYLFRKEGQNVTLSCEQNLNHDAMYWYRQDPGQGLRLIYYSQIVNDFQKGDIAEGYSVSREKKESFPLTVTSAQKNPTAFYLCASSIIRTSGAYEQYFGPGTRLTVT.